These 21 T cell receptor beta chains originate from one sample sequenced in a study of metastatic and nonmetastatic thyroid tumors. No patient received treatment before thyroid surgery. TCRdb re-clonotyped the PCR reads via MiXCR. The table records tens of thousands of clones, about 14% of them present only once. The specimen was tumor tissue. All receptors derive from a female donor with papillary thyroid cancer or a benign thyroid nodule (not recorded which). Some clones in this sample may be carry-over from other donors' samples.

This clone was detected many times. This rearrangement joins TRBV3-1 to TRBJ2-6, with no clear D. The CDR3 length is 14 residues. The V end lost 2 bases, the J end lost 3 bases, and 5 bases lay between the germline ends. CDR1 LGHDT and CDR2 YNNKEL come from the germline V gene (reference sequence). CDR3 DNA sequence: TGTGCCAGCAGCCAAAAGGGTGGGGCCAACGTCCTGACTTTC. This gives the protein CASSQKGGANVLTF.

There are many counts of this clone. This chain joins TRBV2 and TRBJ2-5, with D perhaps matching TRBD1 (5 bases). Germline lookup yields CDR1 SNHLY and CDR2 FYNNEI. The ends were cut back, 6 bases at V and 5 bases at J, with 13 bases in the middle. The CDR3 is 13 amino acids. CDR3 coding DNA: TGTGCCAGCAGAGACAGCGCTGTGGAGACCCAGTACTTC. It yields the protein CASRDSAVETQYF.

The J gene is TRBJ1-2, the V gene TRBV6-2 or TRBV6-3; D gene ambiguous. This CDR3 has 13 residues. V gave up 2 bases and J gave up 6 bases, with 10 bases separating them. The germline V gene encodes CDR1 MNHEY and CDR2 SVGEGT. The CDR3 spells CASSYLSGDGYTF. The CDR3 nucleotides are TGTGCCAGCAGTTACCTATCCGGGGATGGCTACACCTTC.

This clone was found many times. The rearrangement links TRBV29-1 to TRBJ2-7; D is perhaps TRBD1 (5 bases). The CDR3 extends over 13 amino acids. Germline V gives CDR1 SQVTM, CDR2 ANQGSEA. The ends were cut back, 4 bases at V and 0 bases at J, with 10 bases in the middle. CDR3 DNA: TGCAGCGTTGGCCGAGACAGCTCCTACGAGCAGTACTTC. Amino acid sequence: CSVGRDSSYEQYF.

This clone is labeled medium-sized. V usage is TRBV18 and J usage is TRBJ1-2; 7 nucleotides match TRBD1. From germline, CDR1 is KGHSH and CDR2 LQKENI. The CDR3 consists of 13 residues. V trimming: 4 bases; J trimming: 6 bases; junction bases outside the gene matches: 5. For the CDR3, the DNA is TGTGCCAGCTCACTTGACAGGGCTGATGGCTACACCTTC. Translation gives CASSLDRADGYTF.

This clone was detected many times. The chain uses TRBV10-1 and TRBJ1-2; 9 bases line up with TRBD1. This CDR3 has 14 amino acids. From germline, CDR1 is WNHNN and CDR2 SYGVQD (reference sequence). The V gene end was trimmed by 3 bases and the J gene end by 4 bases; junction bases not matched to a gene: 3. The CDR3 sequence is CASSDTGGVYGYTF. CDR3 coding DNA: TGCGCCAGCAGTGACACAGGGGGCGTCTATGGCTACACCTTC.

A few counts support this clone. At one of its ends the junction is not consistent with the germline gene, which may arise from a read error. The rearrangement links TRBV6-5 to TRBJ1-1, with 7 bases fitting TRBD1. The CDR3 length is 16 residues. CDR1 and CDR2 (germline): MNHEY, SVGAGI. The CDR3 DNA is TGTGCCAGCAGCTCACTCGACAGGGCCGTGAACACTGAAGCTTTTTTT. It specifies CASSSLDRAVNTEAFF.

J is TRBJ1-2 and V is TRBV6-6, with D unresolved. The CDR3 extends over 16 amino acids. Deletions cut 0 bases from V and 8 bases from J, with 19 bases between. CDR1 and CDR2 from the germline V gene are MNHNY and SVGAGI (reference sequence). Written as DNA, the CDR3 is TGTGCCAGCAGTTACTCGGAGCGGCAGCCGCGGTCCGGCTACACCTTC. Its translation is CASSYSERQPRSGYTF.

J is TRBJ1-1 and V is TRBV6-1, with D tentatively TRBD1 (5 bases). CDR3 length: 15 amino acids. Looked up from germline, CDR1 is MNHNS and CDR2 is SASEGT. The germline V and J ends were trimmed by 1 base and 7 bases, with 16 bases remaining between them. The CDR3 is CASSEVAEGPNEAFF. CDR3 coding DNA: TGTGCCAGCAGTGAAGTGGCCGAGGGGCCCAATGAAGCTTTCTTT.

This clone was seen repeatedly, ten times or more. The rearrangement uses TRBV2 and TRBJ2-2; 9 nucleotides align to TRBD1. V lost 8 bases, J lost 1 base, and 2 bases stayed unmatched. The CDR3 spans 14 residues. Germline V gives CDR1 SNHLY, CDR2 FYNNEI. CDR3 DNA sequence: TGTGCCAGCTCGGGACAGGGGAACACCGGGGAGCTGTTTTTT. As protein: CASSGQGNTGELFF.

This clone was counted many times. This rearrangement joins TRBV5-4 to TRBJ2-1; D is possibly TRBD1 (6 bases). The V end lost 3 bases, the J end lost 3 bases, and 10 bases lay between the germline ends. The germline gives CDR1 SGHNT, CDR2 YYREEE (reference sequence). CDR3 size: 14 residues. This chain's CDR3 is CASSSRTVYNEQFF. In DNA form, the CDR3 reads TGTGCCAGCAGCTCCAGGACAGTCTACAATGAGCAGTTCTTC.

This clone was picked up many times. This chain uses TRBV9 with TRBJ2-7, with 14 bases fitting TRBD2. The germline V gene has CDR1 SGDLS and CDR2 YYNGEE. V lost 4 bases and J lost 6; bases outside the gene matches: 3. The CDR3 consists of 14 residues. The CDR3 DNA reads TGTGCCAGCAGCCAGACTAGCGGGGGGGCCGAGCAGTACTTC. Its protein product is CASSQTSGGAEQYF.

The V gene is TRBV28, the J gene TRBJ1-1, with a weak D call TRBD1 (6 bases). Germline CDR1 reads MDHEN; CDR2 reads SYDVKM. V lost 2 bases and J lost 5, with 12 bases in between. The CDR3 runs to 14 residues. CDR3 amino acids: CASSLVGGGTEAFF. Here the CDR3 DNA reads TGTGCCAGCAGTTTAGTCGGAGGGGGGACTGAAGCTTTCTTT.

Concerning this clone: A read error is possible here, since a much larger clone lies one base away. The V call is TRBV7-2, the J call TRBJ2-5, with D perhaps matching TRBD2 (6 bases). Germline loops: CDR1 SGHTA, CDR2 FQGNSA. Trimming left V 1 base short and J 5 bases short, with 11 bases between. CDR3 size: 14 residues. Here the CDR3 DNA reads TGTGCCAGCAGCTTAGAAGCGGGCAGCGAGACCCAGTACTTC. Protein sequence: CASSLEAGSETQYF. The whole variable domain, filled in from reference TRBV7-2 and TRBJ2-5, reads GAGVSQSPSNKVTEKGKDVELRCDPISGHTALYWYRQSLGQGLEFLIYFQGNSAPDKSGLPSDRFSAERTGGSVSTLTIQRTQQEDSAVYLCASSLEAGSETQYFGPGTRLLVL.

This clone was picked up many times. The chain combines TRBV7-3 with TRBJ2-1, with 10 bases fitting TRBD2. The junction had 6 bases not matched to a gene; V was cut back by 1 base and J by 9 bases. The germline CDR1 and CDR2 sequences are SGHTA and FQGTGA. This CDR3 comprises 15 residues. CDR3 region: CASSLMLAGAGEQFF. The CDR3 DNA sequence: TGTGCCAGCAGCTTAATGCTAGCGGGGGCCGGTGAGCAGTTCTTC. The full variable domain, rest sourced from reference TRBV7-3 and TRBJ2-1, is GAGVSQTPSNKVTEKGKYVELRCDPISGHTALYWYRQSLGQGPEFLIYFQGTGAADDSGLPNDRFFAVRPEGSVSTLKIQRTERGDSAVYLCASSLMLAGAGEQFFGPGTRLTVL.

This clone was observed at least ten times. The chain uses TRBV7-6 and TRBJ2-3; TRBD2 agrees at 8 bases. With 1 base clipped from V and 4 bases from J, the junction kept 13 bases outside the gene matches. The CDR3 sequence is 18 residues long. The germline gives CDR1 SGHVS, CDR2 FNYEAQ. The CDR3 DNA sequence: TGTGCCAGCAGCTTAGGAGGGAGCGGGAGTATTGGGGCAGATACGCAGTATTTT. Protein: CASSLGGSGSIGADTQYF.

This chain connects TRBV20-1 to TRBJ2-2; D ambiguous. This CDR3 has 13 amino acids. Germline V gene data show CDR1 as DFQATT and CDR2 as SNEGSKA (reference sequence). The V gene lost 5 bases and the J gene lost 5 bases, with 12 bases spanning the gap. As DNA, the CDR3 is TGCAGTGCTGGAAGACGGTGGACCGGGGAGCTGTTTTTT. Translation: CSAGRRWTGELFF.

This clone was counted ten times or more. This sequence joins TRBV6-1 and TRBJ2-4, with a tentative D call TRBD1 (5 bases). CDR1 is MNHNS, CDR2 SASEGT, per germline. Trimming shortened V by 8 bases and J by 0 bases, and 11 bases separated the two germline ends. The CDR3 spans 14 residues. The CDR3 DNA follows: TGTGCCAGCCGAGACAGCTTAGCCAAAAACATTCAGTACTTC. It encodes CASRDSLAKNIQYF.

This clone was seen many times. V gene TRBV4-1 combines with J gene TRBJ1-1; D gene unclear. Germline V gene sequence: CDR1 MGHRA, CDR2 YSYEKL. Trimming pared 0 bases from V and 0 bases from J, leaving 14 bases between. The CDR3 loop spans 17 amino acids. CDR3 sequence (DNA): TGCGCCAGCAGCCAAGATTGGACTCGGGGATTGAACACTGAAGCTTTCTTT. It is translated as CASSQDWTRGLNTEAFF.

The CDR3 DNA follows: TGCAGTGCTAGAGTCCCGGGCAGTCTAAGGGAGCAGTACTTC. The encoded protein is CSARVPGSLREQYF. The chain carries TRBV20-1 and TRBJ2-7; D unresolved. V was pared by 1 base and J by 7 bases, with 17 bases between. Germline assignment: CDR1 DFQATT and CDR2 SNEGSKA (reference sequence). The CDR3 totals 14 residues.

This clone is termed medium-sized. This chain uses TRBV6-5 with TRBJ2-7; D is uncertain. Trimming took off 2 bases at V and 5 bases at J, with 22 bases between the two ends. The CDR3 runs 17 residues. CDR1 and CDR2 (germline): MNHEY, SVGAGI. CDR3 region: CASSYDIPGWYSNEQYF. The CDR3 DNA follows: TGTGCCAGCAGTTACGATATTCCAGGCTGGTATTCAAACGAGCAGTACTTC.